The 11 T cell receptor beta chains presented below share a single source sample, sequenced in a study of blood T cell repertoires in COVID-19. Generated by immunoSEQ multiplex PCR, the TCRdb table keeps only in-frame clones and is missing some. The table lists about 96,000 clones, around 80% of them singletons. Sequencing was done on a sample of peripheral blood. These TCRs come from a middle-aged man who had recovered from COVID-19.

Turning to this clone: Other DNA sequences in this sample translate to the same CDR3. V is TRBV6-2 or TRBV6-3 and J is TRBJ2-7, with TRBD1 matching over 7 bases. The trim removed 2 bases at V and 5 bases at J, leaving 3 bases unmatched. CDR1 MNHEY and CDR2 SVGEGT come from the germline V gene. CDR3 length: 13 residues. This chain's CDR3 is CASSYRDRDEQYF. CDR3 DNA sequence: TGTGCCAGCAGTTACCGAGACAGGGACGAGCAGTACTTC.

This chain uses TRBV9 with TRBJ2-7; 8 nucleotides match TRBD2. This CDR3 contains 14 residues. With 4 bases clipped from V and 2 bases from J, the junction kept 5 bases outside the gene matches. CDR1 is SGDLS, CDR2 YYNGEE, per germline. DNA of the CDR3: TGTGCCAGCAGCAGGGCGGGGGGCACCTACGAGCAGTACTTC. Residues: CASSRAGGTYEQYF.

The chain couples TRBV28 to TRBJ2-7; 10 bases fit TRBD1. CDR3 length: 13 amino acids. Germline V gene lookup returns CDR1 MDHEN and CDR2 SYDVKM. Trimming took 7 bases from V and 5 from J; bases not matched to a gene: 5. As DNA, the CDR3 is TGTGCCAGCAAGACCGGACAGGGGGACGAGCAGTACTTC. As protein: CASKTGQGDEQYF.

This clone was recorded a few times. The chain uses TRBV27 and TRBJ1-4; unclear D gene. The V end lost 2 bases, the J end lost 6 bases, and 13 bases lay between the germline ends. The germline V gene has CDR1 MNHEY and CDR2 SMNVEV (reference sequence). The CDR3 has 15 amino acids. CDR3 sequence reads: CASSLGGSNHEKLFF. In nucleotides, the CDR3 is TGTGCCAGCAGTTTAGGAGGGAGTAATCATGAAAAACTGTTTTTT.

Ten or more counts support this clone. The same CDR3 arises from other DNA sequences in this sample as well. The CDR3 region is CASSRTGKNEKLFF. The DNA of the CDR3 is TGTGCCAGCAGTCGGACAGGGAAGAATGAAAAACTGTTTTTT. The chain has TRBV28 and TRBJ1-4; 8 positions match TRBD1. Germline V lookup: CDR1 MDHEN, CDR2 SYDVKM. V shed 5 bases, J shed 5 bases, and the junction held 4 bases outside the gene matches. This CDR3 has 14 residues.

The chain carries TRBV5-4 and TRBJ2-2, with TRBD1 matching 8 bases. J was trimmed by 5 bases and V by 4 bases; bases with no gene match: 10. The germline gives CDR1 SGHNT, CDR2 YYREEE (reference sequence). This CDR3 region has 16 residues. As DNA, the CDR3 is TGTGCCAGCAGCCCGGGCCAGGGGGCTGGGACCGGGGAGCTGTTTTTT. Its translation: CASSPGQGAGTGELFF.

The chain carries TRBV4-2 and TRBJ2-7; 7 bases line up with TRBD1. V was pared by 1 base and J by 3 bases, with 3 bases of the junction left unmatched. Germline CDR1 is LGHNA and CDR2 is YNFKEQ. The CDR3 has 14 residues. The CDR3 sequence: CASSQGTGDYEQYF. DNA for the CDR3: TGTGCCAGCAGCCAAGGTACAGGGGACTACGAGCAGTACTTC.

The chain recombines TRBV18 with TRBJ2-5; no reliable D call. The CDR3 is made up of 14 amino acids. CDR1 is KGHSH and CDR2 is LQKENI in the germline V gene. V was pared by 0 bases and J by 5 bases, with 10 bases between. The CDR3 protein is CASSPPSTHETQYF. In DNA form, the CDR3 reads TGTGCCAGCTCACCACCGTCGACACACGAGACCCAGTACTTC.

The chain couples TRBV2 to TRBJ1-5, with TRBD1 identical over 7 bases. Unmatched junction bases numbered 1, after V lost 6 bases and J lost 2 bases. The CDR3 contains 13 residues. The germline V gene has CDR1 SNHLY and CDR2 FYNNEI. CDR3 nucleotides: TGTGCCAGCAGAACAGGGGGCAATCAGCCCCAGCATTTT. Its translation: CASRTGGNQPQHF.

The V gene is TRBV5-1, the J gene TRBJ1-2; 9 bases map to TRBD1. After removal of 4 bases from V and 4 bases from J, the junction contained 5 bases not matched to a gene. The germline CDR1 and CDR2 sequences are SGHRS and YFSETQ. The CDR3 extends over 14 amino acids. CDR3 coding DNA: TGCGCCAGCAGCACCGGGACAGGGCCCTATGGCTACACCTTC. Protein: CASSTGTGPYGYTF.

This clone was seen a handful of times. The V gene is TRBV6-2 or TRBV6-3, the J gene TRBJ2-2, with D unclear. Germline V CDR1 and CDR2: MNHEY, SVGEGT. This CDR3 is 14 amino acids long. Trimming took off 0 bases at V and 5 bases at J, with 7 bases between the two ends. CDR3 in amino acids: CASSYSESTGELFF. The CDR3 coding sequence is TGTGCCAGCAGTTACTCGGAGTCTACCGGGGAGCTGTTTTTT.